The clone carrying this TCR beta chain was detected ten times or more. Germline values: CDR1 SGHRS, CDR2 YFSETQ. The V gene lost 4 bases and the J gene lost 0 bases, with 13 bases spanning the gap. The CDR3 runs 15 residues. TCR libraries were built in bulk with a published protocol and specific TCR primers. A single record per CDR3 protein comes from TCRdb applying MiXCR to the PCR reads. Of over 85,000 distinct CDR3 sequences listed, approximately 22% are singletons. The data are from a study of molecular identifiers for immune sequencing clone quantification. The V and J genes are TRBV5-1 and TRBJ1-1, with D possibly TRBD1 on 6 matching bases. The sample taken for sequencing was naive CD8+ T cells from blood, with Jurkat cell RNA spiked in. Sample subset: FACS-sorted CD8+CD4-CCR7+CD45RA+ naive T cells. The sequence came from a human donor in good health. Some libraries in this study had Jurkat cell RNA spiked in. CDR3 sequence reads: CASSIGQTMNTEAFF. In DNA form, the CDR3 reads TGCGCCAGCAGCATAGGACAGACCATGAACACTGAAGCTTTCTTT.